This T cell receptor beta chain was identified during a study of blood T cell repertoires in COVID-19. About the study: Italy, Spain and the United States were the sources of the convalescent and acute COVID-19 samples.

Trimming cost V 6 bases and J 2 bases, with 15 bases left between them. The CDR3 is 14 residues long. Germline V gives CDR1 SQVTM, CDR2 ANQGSEA. Repertoires were generated with immunoSEQ multiplex PCR, while TCRdb's copy carries only in-frame clones and drops some. Among some 250,000 clones listed, about 70% were seen once. This chain joins TRBV29-1 and TRBJ2-3; D possibly corresponds to TRBD1 (7 bases). Sequencing used peripheral blood. The source is a woman older than 75 with acute or convalescent COVID-19. This CDR3 reads CSVGVRGVTDTQYF. CDR3 in DNA: TGCAGCGTGGGGGTCAGGGGGGTCACAGATACGCAGTATTTT.